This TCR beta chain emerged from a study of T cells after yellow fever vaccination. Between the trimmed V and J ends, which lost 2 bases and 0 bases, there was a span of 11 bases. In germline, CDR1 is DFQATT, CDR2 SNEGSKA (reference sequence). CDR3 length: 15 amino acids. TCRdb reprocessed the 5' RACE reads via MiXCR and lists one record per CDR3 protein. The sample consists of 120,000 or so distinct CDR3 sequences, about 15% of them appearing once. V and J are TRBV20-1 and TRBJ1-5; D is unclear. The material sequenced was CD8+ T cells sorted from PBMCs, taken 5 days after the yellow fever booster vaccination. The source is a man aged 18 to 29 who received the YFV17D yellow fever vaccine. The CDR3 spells CSARLRAYSNQPQHF. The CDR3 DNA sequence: TGCAGTGCTAGACTCAGAGCCTATAGCAATCAGCCCCAGCATTTT.